Below are 32 T cell receptor beta chains sequenced from a single sample in a study of cytomegalovirus exposure and HLA in healthy donors. 60 Vbeta and 13 Jbeta primers were used in PCR. TCRdb's copy holds only in-frame clones and misses some; the assay was immunoSEQ multiplex PCR. The sample shows about 60,000 clones, 73% of them seen only once. Sample: PBMCs. The source of these receptors is a man aged 50 to 59 in good health and CMV-seronegative.

V is TRBV11-2 and J is TRBJ2-7, with D possibly TRBD2 on 5 matching bases. Germline V lookup: CDR1 SGHAT, CDR2 FQNNGV. Trimming pared 3 bases from V and 9 bases from J, leaving 21 bases between. The CDR3 extends over 15 amino acids. CDR3 amino acids: CASSLMRPQLAPQYF. The CDR3 DNA reads as TGTGCCAGCAGCTTGATGCGGCCCCAGTTAGCGCCGCAGTACTTC.

The gene calls are TRBV7-3 and TRBJ2-5, with TRBD2 matching over 7 bases. Germline V gene sequence: CDR1 SGHTA, CDR2 FQGTGA. V lost 5 bases and J lost 1; bases outside the gene matches: 7. The CDR3 length is 15 residues. This chain's CDR3 is CASSHGGGLQETQYF. As DNA, the CDR3 is TGTGCCAGCAGCCATGGCGGGGGTCTCCAAGAGACCCAGTACTTC.

The chain carries TRBV6-5 and TRBJ1-1, with TRBD1 matching 7 bases. J gave up 4 bases and V 4 bases, and 6 bases lay outside the gene matches. The germline CDR1 and CDR2 sequences are MNHEY and SVGAGI. The CDR3 covers 14 residues. The CDR3 protein is CASSSRGRTTEAFF. CDR3 nucleotide sequence: TGTGCCAGCAGTTCGAGGGGGCGGACCACTGAAGCTTTCTTT.

This sequence joins TRBV2 and TRBJ2-1; 7 bases are a match to TRBD1. Trimming took 6 bases from V and 2 from J; bases not matched to a gene: 7. Germline loops: CDR1 SNHLY, CDR2 FYNNEI. The CDR3 covers 15 residues. The CDR3 region has the DNA TGTGCCAGCAGCCCGAGACAGGGCCCCTACAATGAGCAGTTCTTC. Translated, it gives CASSPRQGPYNEQFF.

A word on this clone: At one of its ends the junction is not consistent with the germline gene, which may arise from a read error. V is TRBV7-7 and J is TRBJ2-1, with 7 bases matching TRBD2. Germline CDR1 and CDR2: SSHAT and FNYEAQ (reference sequence). The CDR3 contains 13 residues. The CDR3 spells CASSLGLGNEQFF. CDR3 nucleotides: TGTGCTAGCAGCTTAGGACTAGGCAATGAGCAGTTCTTC.

This rearrangement joins TRBV5-1 to TRBJ2-3; 10 bases match TRBD2. From germline, CDR1 is SGHRS and CDR2 YFSETQ. The trim removed 2 bases at V and 2 bases at J, leaving 5 bases unmatched. The CDR3 consists of 16 residues. The CDR3 DNA reads TGCGCCAGCAGCTTAGCGGGGGGGCCCTCCACAGATACGCAGTATTTT. It translates to CASSLAGGPSTDTQYF.

The chain uses TRBV10-2 and TRBJ1-1, with 9 bases identical to TRBD1. With 9 bases clipped from V and 0 bases from J, the junction kept 8 bases outside the gene matches. The V gene's germline CDR1 is WSHSY and CDR2 SAAADI. The CDR3 runs 15 residues. The CDR3 here is CASREQGALNTEAFF. The CDR3 DNA sequence: TGCGCCAGTCGGGAACAGGGGGCGTTGAACACTGAAGCTTTCTTT.

The J gene is TRBJ1-1, the V gene TRBV6-5; D is perhaps TRBD1 (5 bases). Germline-derived CDR1 and CDR2 are MNHEY and SVGAGI. The CDR3 spans 13 residues. The V end was cut by 8 bases, the J end by 6 bases, with 16 bases between. DNA for the CDR3: TGTGCCAGCCCGGGGGGGATCGAATCTGAAGCTTTCTTT. It codes for CASPGGIESEAFF.

The rearrangement joins TRBV19 to TRBJ2-7; tentative D call: TRBD2 (6 bases). Deletions cut 2 bases from V and 2 bases from J, with 13 bases between. Germline loops: CDR1 LNHDA, CDR2 SQIVND (reference sequence). The CDR3 is 15 amino acids. The CDR3 nucleotides read TGTGCCAGTAGTATAAGGTTTGGGGGGACCTACGAGCAGTACTTC. It codes for CASSIRFGGTYEQYF.

The chain joins TRBV19 to TRBJ1-5; D perhaps matches TRBD1 (6 bases). The CDR3 totals 14 residues. Deletions cut 5 bases from V and 8 bases from J, with 16 bases between. Germline V gene lookup returns CDR1 LNHDA and CDR2 SQIVND (reference sequence). The CDR3 nucleotides read TGTGCCAGTAGTCCTGACAGGCCAGAGAAGCCCCAGCATTTT. Translated, it gives CASSPDRPEKPQHF.

V usage is TRBV27 and J usage is TRBJ2-7; D is possibly TRBD1 (5 bases). The V end was cut by 6 bases, the J end by 6 bases, with 18 bases between. The CDR3 spans 14 residues. Germline V gene sequence: CDR1 MNHEY, CDR2 SMNVEV (reference sequence). As DNA, the CDR3 is TGTGCCAGCAGCCCAACCCCGGGTCAGGGCGAGCAGTACTTC. Its protein is CASSPTPGQGEQYF.

The chain links TRBV5-4 to TRBJ2-5; 7 bases align to TRBD1. The V segment lost 6 bases and the J segment 5 bases; nucleotides outside the gene matches: 10. Germline lookup yields CDR1 SGHNT and CDR2 YYREEE (reference sequence). The CDR3 totals 14 residues. The DNA of the CDR3 is TGTGCCAGCAACGTACAGGGGCCGGGGGAGACCCAGTACTTC. Protein: CASNVQGPGETQYF. Based on the CDR3 plus reference TRBV5-4 and TRBJ2-5, the full variable domain is ETGVTQSPTHLIKTRGQQVTLRCSSQSGHNTVSWYQQALGQGPQFIFQYYREEENGRGNFPPRFSGLQFPNYSSELNVNALELDDSALYLCASNVQGPGETQYFGPGTRLLVL.

The chain joins TRBV29-1 to TRBJ2-2, with 9 positions matching TRBD2. The J segment lost 5 bases and the V segment lost 7 bases, leaving 8 bases of the junction unmatched. CDR3 size: 14 residues. Germline CDR1 and CDR2: SQVTM and ANQGSEA. The CDR3 here is CSAGSSGGTGELFF. The DNA for the CDR3 is TGCAGCGCCGGGAGTAGCGGGGGTACCGGGGAGCTGTTTTTT.

This chain uses TRBV23-1 with TRBJ1-5; 7 bases are a match to TRBD1. TRBV23-1 is treated as an ORF (open reading frame) with a function not yet certain. This CDR3 region has 16 residues. The ends lost 10 bases at V and 6 bases at J; junction bases unmatched: 18. CDR3 DNA sequence: TGCGCCACTGCGACAGGGCCCCACCTTTGCCGTCAGCCCCAGCATTTT. Translation: CATATGPHLCRQPQHF.

This chain joins TRBV7-9 and TRBJ2-7; D unclear. This CDR3 has 14 residues. Between the trimmed V and J ends, which lost 5 bases and 1 base, there was a span of 12 bases. Germline CDR1 and CDR2: SEHNR and FQNEAQ (reference sequence). CDR3 coding DNA: TGTGCCAGCAGCCCCGGTGGTGTTTCCTACGAGCAGTACTTC. Amino acids: CASSPGGVSYEQYF.

This clone was counted a few times. V gene TRBV28 combines with J gene TRBJ1-6; maybe TRBD1 (6 bases). V lost 6 bases and J 9 bases, leaving 12 bases between the germline ends. CDR3 size: 13 residues. Germline CDR1 MDHEN, CDR2 SYDVKM. CDR3 residues: CASSPGVGSPLHF. The CDR3, as DNA: TGTGCCAGCAGCCCAGGGGTTGGTTCACCCCTCCACTTT.

The V call is TRBV28, the J call TRBJ1-2; D is perhaps TRBD1 (5 bases). From germline, CDR1 is MDHEN and CDR2 SYDVKM. CDR3 size: 13 residues. V shed 6 bases and J shed 2 bases, with 10 bases lying between them. The CDR3 sequence: CASRGPLNYGYTF. The CDR3 coding sequence is TGTGCCAGCAGGGGGCCCCTAAACTATGGCTACACCTTC.

V is TRBV30 and J is TRBJ2-2, with D possibly matching TRBD1 (6 bases). The germline CDR1 and CDR2 sequences are GTSNPN and SVGIG (reference sequence). This CDR3 has 14 amino acids. The V and J ends lost 4 bases and 5 bases respectively, with 14 bases between them. The chain's CDR3 is CAWNGGMGTGELFF. In DNA, the CDR3 is TGTGCCTGGAATGGGGGCATGGGGACCGGGGAGCTGTTTTTT.

V is TRBV19 and J is TRBJ2-5; 7 bases are a match to TRBD1. There are 14 residues in the CDR3. Germline V gene data show CDR1 as LNHDA and CDR2 as SQIVND (reference sequence). The V segment lost 6 bases and the J segment 5 bases; nucleotides outside the gene matches: 9. The CDR3 reads CASSQQGWGETQYF. For the CDR3, the DNA is TGTGCCAGTAGCCAACAGGGGTGGGGGGAGACCCAGTACTTC.

CDR3 DNA sequence: TGTGCCAGCAGTTTAGGGGGGGTAGGCGGCCAGCCCCAGCATTTT. Translated: CASSLGGVGGQPQHF. V gene TRBV28 combines with J gene TRBJ1-5, with D possibly matching TRBD1 (5 bases). This CDR3 has 15 amino acids. Germline-derived CDR1 and CDR2 are MDHEN and SYDVKM. V was shortened by 2 bases and J by 7 bases, with 15 bases between the two germline ends.

The chain employs TRBV7-8 and TRBJ2-7, with a weak D call TRBD1 (6 bases). Trimming shortened V by 4 bases and J by 0 bases, and 16 bases separated the two germline ends. This CDR3 contains 16 residues. Germline V gene lookup returns CDR1 SGHVS and CDR2 FQNEAQ. The CDR3 here is CASSYEQGTLSYEQYF. The CDR3 DNA reads as TGTGCCAGCAGCTACGAACAGGGAACCCTCTCCTACGAGCAGTACTTC.

This clone appeared a few times. The chain uses TRBV13 and TRBJ1-3; no clear D. Germline V gives CDR1 PRHDT, CDR2 FYEKMQ (reference sequence). V was pared by 4 bases and J by 2 bases, with 9 bases between. The CDR3 sequence is 14 residues long. For the CDR3, the DNA is TGTGCCAGCAGCTCCGGGGTGACTGGAAACACCATATATTTT. Amino acid sequence: CASSSGVTGNTIYF.

This chain joins TRBV7-8 and TRBJ1-1; perhaps TRBD1 as D (6 bases). Germline CDR1 and CDR2: SGHVS and FQNEAQ. Trimming took off 5 bases at V and 4 bases at J, with 17 bases between the two ends. The CDR3 extends over 15 amino acids. CDR3 loop: CASSTGKSGATEAFF. The CDR3 coding sequence is TGTGCCAGCAGCACAGGAAAGTCAGGGGCCACTGAAGCTTTCTTT.

The CDR3 loop reads CASSDSASGGWDTQYF. CDR3 DNA: TGTGCCAGCAGTGACTCGGCTAGCGGAGGGTGGGATACGCAGTATTTT. The chain uses TRBV6-4 and TRBJ2-3, with 7 bases identical to TRBD2. Germline values: CDR1 MRHNA, CDR2 SNTAGT. V lost 0 bases and J lost 6; bases outside the gene matches: 9. The CDR3 consists of 16 residues.

The chain is built from TRBV10-3 and TRBJ1-1; D may be TRBD1 (6 bases). CDR1 ENHRY and CDR2 SYGVKD come from the germline V gene. With 4 bases removed from V and 4 bases from J, the gap between germline ends came to 13 bases. The CDR3 covers 14 residues. CDR3 coding DNA: TGTGCCATCAGTGGGGGCGGGGGCTTCACTGAAGCTTTCTTT. The encoded protein is CAISGGGGFTEAFF.

This clone was counted only a few times. V and J are TRBV28 and TRBJ2-7, with D uncertain. The CDR3 contains 11 residues. The V gene's germline CDR1 is MDHEN and CDR2 SYDVKM. The V end lost 2 bases, the J end lost 11 bases, and 10 bases lay between the germline ends. The CDR3 coding sequence is TGTGCCAGCAGTTTAGAATATCAGAAGTACTTC. Encoded protein: CASSLEYQKYF.

The J gene is TRBJ1-1, the V gene TRBV6-6; D gene unclear. This CDR3 comprises 15 residues. Germline assignment: CDR1 MNHNY and CDR2 SVGAGI (reference sequence). V was clipped by 4 bases and J by 0 bases, with 12 bases between them. The DNA for the CDR3 is TGTGCCAGCAGTTCTTTGAGAGACATGAACACTGAAGCTTTCTTT. As protein: CASSSLRDMNTEAFF.

The chain carries TRBV10-3 and TRBJ2-5; 9 bases align to TRBD2. The ends lost 4 bases at V and 5 bases at J; junction bases unmatched: 17. CDR1 is ENHRY and CDR2 is SYGVKD in the germline V gene. This CDR3 is built from 18 residues. CDR3 in amino acids: CAISVGGPGTSSGETQYF. The DNA of the CDR3 is TGTGCCATCAGTGTGGGGGGCCCAGGGACTAGCAGTGGGGAGACCCAGTACTTC.

The V call is TRBV27, the J call TRBJ1-2, with D tentatively TRBD1 (5 bases). The CDR3 runs 17 residues. From germline, CDR1 is MNHEY and CDR2 SMNVEV (reference sequence). Trimming stripped 0 bases from V and 5 bases from J, with 19 bases between. The CDR3 DNA reads TGTGCCAGCAGTTTATCGGTCAGTGGGGGGGTCTGGTATGGCTACACCTTC. Amino acids: CASSLSVSGGVWYGYTF.

The V gene is TRBV27, the J gene TRBJ2-7; weak D call: TRBD1 (6 bases). The germline V and J ends were trimmed by 5 bases and 1 base, with 12 bases remaining between them. Germline V gives CDR1 MNHEY, CDR2 SMNVEV (reference sequence). CDR3 length: 14 residues. This CDR3 reads CASSHSQGSYEQYF. The CDR3 DNA follows: TGTGCCAGCAGTCACTCTCAGGGGTCCTACGAGCAGTACTTC.

The chain combines TRBV7-6 with TRBJ2-7; D may be TRBD1 (5 bases). V gave up 5 bases and J gave up 6 bases, with 14 bases separating them. The CDR3 extends over 13 amino acids. Germline V gene data show CDR1 as SGHVS and CDR2 as FNYEAQ. CDR3 protein: CASSLAGSPEQYF. As DNA, the CDR3 is TGTGCCAGCAGCCTTGCAGGGTCCCCCGAGCAGTACTTC.

This chain connects TRBV7-3 to TRBJ2-1; D possibly corresponds to TRBD2 (5 bases). V shed 5 bases and J shed 0 bases, with 11 bases lying between them. CDR1 SGHTA and CDR2 FQGTGA come from the germline V gene. This CDR3 comprises 15 residues. CDR3 loop: CASSREGLSYNEQFF. The CDR3 bases are TGTGCCAGCAGCCGCGAGGGCCTCTCCTACAATGAGCAGTTCTTC.